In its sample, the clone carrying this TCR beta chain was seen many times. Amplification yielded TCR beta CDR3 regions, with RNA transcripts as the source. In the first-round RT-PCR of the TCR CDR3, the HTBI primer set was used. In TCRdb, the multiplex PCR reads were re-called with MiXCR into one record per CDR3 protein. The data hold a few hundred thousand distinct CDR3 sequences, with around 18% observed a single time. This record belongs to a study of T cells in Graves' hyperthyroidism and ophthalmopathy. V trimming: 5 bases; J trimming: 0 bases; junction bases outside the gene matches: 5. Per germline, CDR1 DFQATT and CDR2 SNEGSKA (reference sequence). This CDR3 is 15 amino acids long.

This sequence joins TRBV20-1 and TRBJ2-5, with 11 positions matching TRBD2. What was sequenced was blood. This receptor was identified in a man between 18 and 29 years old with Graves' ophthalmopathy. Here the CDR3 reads CSAPRLAGYQETQYF. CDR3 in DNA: TGCAGTGCTCCTCGACTAGCGGGGTACCAAGAGACCCAGTACTTC.